This record looks at one T cell receptor (beta chain) sequence and its context. This CDR3 has 16 amino acids. Trimming removed 0 bases at V and 1 base at J, with 12 bases between. Germline-derived CDR1 and CDR2 are SGHVS and FQNEAQ. Original processing notes: By means of reference gene primer amplification, nucleated cell counts were estimated. The repertoire was sequenced with immunoSEQ multiplex PCR; TCRdb's copy has only in-frame clones and lacks some. D and trimming were read from the DNA, whereas the V and J calls and clone size are those reported in that table. This sample has more than 80,000 clones, with more than 65% found just once. The data are from a study of blood T cell repertoires in COVID-19.

Sequencing was carried out using peripheral blood. The rearrangement joins TRBV7-8 to TRBJ1-2, with no clear D. The sequence came from an elderly woman with active or convalescent COVID-19. The CDR3 protein is CASSLAQQILNYGYTF. CDR3 sequence (DNA): TGTGCCAGCAGCTTAGCGCAACAGATTCTTAACTATGGCTACACCTTC. Filled out from reference TRBV7-8 and TRBJ1-2, the complete variable domain reads GAGVSQSPRYKVAKRGQDVALRCDPISGHVSLFWYQQALGQGPEFLTYFQNEAQLDKSGLPSDRFFAERPEGSVSTLKIQRTQQEDSAVYLCASSLAQQILNYGYTFGSGTRLTVV.